This T cell receptor (beta chain) was sequenced in a study of T cell responses to AZD1222 COVID-19 vaccine. Regarding the study as a whole: None of the repertoires were sampled until the peak T cell response had passed.

CDR1 and CDR2 from the germline V gene are ENHRY and SYGVKD. The CDR3 has 20 amino acids. V shed 0 bases and J 9 bases; nucleotides not matched to a gene: 23. Turning to this clone: As yet, its antigen is unknown.

Some clones are missing from TCRdb's copy, which holds only in-frame ones; the method was immunoSEQ multiplex PCR. The sample holds 95,000 to 100,000 clones, 90% seen once. The sequence came from an adult in good health. The material was peripheral blood, obtained on day 0 of AZD1222 vaccination. This sequence joins TRBV10-3 and TRBJ2-7; 10 nucleotides line up with TRBD2. The CDR3 nucleotides read TGTGCCATCAGTGAGTCGACTCCCCCGGGACTAGCGATCGATCGGTCGTGGCAGTACTTC. Amino acid sequence: CAISESTPPGLAIDRSWQYF.